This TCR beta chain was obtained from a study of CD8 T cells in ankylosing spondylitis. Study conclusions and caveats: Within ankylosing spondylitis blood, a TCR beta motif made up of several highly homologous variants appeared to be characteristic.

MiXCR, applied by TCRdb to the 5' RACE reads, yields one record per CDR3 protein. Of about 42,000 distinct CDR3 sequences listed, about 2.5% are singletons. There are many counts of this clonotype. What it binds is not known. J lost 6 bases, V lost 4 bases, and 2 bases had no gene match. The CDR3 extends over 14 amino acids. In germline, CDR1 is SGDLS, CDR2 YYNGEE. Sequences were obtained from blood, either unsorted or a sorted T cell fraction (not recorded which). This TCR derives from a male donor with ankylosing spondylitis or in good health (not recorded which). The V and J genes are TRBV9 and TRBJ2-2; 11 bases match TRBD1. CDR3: CASSLDRGPGELFF. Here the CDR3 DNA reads TGTGCCAGCAGCTTGGACAGGGGGCCCGGGGAGCTGTTTTTT.